The clone carrying this T cell receptor beta chain was detected only a few times. These data are taken from a study of blood T cell repertoires in COVID-19. The overall study: PBMCs, B-cell-depleted T cells, or T cells provided the cDNA or gDNA that made up the material.

In the study's own analysis: Amplification of reference gene primers provided the estimated nucleated cell counts. The method was immunoSEQ multiplex PCR; TCRdb's version includes in-frame clones alone and lacks a portion of them. For V, J and clone size, that table is used; D and trimming come from the DNA. Among 250,000 to 350,000 clones listed, roughly 84% were seen once. This CDR3 is built from 15 residues. Trimming stripped 2 bases from V and 6 bases from J, with 14 bases between. Germline V gene sequence: CDR1 MNHEY, CDR2 SVGEGT. The specimen was peripheral blood. This sequence was found in a person between 65 and 79 years old with COVID-19, enrolled during active disease. The chain uses TRBV6-2 or TRBV6-3 and TRBJ2-1, with D maybe TRBD2 (5 bases). CDR3 sequence (DNA): TGTGCCAGCAGTTACCCGGGAAGGTTATCCAATGAGCAGTTCTTC. Its translation is CASSYPGRLSNEQFF.